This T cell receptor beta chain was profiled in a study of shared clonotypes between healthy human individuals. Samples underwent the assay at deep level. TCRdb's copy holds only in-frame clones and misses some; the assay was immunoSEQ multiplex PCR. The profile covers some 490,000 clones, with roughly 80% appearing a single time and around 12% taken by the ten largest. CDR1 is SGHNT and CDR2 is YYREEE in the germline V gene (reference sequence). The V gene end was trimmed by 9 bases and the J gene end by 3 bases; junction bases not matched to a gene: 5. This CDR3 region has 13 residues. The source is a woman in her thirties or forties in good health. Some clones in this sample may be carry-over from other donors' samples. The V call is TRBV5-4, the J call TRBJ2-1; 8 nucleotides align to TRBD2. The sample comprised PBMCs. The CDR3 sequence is CATVAGNYNEQFF. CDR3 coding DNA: TGTGCCACCGTAGCGGGGAACTACAATGAGCAGTTCTTC.